One and the same sample provided the 20 T cell receptor beta chains below, sequenced in a study of shared clonotypes between healthy human individuals. Sequencing used immunoSEQ multiplex PCR; TCRdb keeps in-frame clones, though not all of them. Of about 1,500,000 clones listed, roughly 95% are singletons. Sequenced sample: naive CD4+ T cells sorted from blood. Subset indicated: CD45RA+ positively selected. The receptors here all came from a young man in good health.

The chain's CDR3 is CAREAASGNTIYF. The CDR3 DNA reads as TGTGCCCGGGAGGCAGCGTCTGGAAACACCATATATTTT. J is TRBJ1-3 and V is TRBV30; D unclear. Germline lookup yields CDR1 GTSNPN and CDR2 SVGIG (reference sequence). V lost 8 bases and J lost 1, with 12 bases in between. The length of the CDR3 is 13 residues.

Only a few counts were recorded for this clone. The chain combines TRBV5-6 with TRBJ2-2; 7 bases map to TRBD1. The V gene end was trimmed by 4 bases and the J gene end by 2 bases; junction bases not matched to a gene: 8. The CDR3 totals 16 residues. CDR1 and CDR2 from the germline V gene are SGHDT and YYEEEE. Written as DNA, the CDR3 is TGTGCCAGCAGCCAACCGGGACAGCTAAACACCGGGGAGCTGTTTTTT. Translated, it gives CASSQPGQLNTGELFF. Together with reference TRBV5-6 and TRBJ2-2, the CDR3 gives the full variable domain: DAGVTQSPTHLIKTRGQQVTLRCSPKSGHDTVSWYQQALGQGPQFIFQYYEEEERQRGNFPDRFSGHQFPNYSSELNVNALLLGDSALYLCASSQPGQLNTGELFFGEGSRLTVL.

The CDR3 sequence is CASSQGTRTKAYEQYF. CDR3 in DNA: TGTGCCAGCAGCCAAGGGACTAGGACTAAAGCCTACGAGCAGTACTTC. V is TRBV5-4 and J is TRBJ2-7; 8 bases are a match to TRBD2. J gave up 2 bases and V 4 bases, and 11 bases lay outside the gene matches. In germline, CDR1 is SGHNT, CDR2 YYREEE (reference sequence). This CDR3 comprises 16 residues.

This chain connects TRBV5-6 to TRBJ2-2; D remains ambiguous. CDR3 length: 13 residues. Trimming left V 5 bases short and J 1 base short, with 6 bases between. Germline CDR1 and CDR2: SGHDT and YYEEEE. The CDR3 sequence: CASRPLNTGELFF. CDR3 bases: TGTGCCAGCAGACCCCTGAACACCGGGGAGCTGTTTTTT.

The chain has TRBV25-1 and TRBJ2-1; TRBD2 aligns across 11 bases. CDR3 size: 13 residues. Germline V gene sequence: CDR1 MGHDK, CDR2 SYGVNS. Trimming at V came to 8 bases and at J to 14 bases, leaving 11 bases not matched to a gene. The CDR3 loop is CASGKIAGGPKFF. In DNA form, the CDR3 reads TGTGCCAGCGGAAAAATAGCGGGAGGGCCAAAGTTCTTC.

The rearrangement joins TRBV29-1 to TRBJ2-1, with a weak D call TRBD1 (5 bases). The germline gives CDR1 SQVTM, CDR2 ANQGSEA. Trimming cost V 4 bases and J 7 bases, with 20 bases left between them. This CDR3 has 15 residues. In DNA, the CDR3 is TGCAGCGTTGGGTATGAAGGGGTGCCGCGGAATGAGCAGTTCTTC. It is translated as CSVGYEGVPRNEQFF.

As for this clone: Other DNA sequences of this sample code for an identical CDR3. The chain recombines TRBV7-9 with TRBJ2-5; 11 nucleotides match TRBD1. V shed 4 bases and J 5 bases; nucleotides not matched to a gene: 3. CDR3 length equals 14 residues. Germline V CDR1 and CDR2: SEHNR, FQNEAQ (reference sequence). The CDR3 sequence: CASSSGQGVETQYF. In DNA form, the CDR3 reads TGTGCCAGCAGCTCGGGACAGGGGGTCGAGACCCAGTACTTC.

As for this clone: The sample contains more than one DNA sequence encoding this CDR3. This chain joins TRBV7-2 and TRBJ2-6, with no clear D. This CDR3 is built from 15 residues. Germline V gives CDR1 SGHTA, CDR2 FQGNSA. V was pared by 1 base and J by 0 bases, with 4 bases between. For the CDR3, the DNA is TGTGCCAGCAGCTTAGTAAGCTCTGGGGCCAACGTCCTGACTTTC. It codes for CASSLVSSGANVLTF.

The chain employs TRBV7-2 and TRBJ1-1; D is undetermined. The CDR3 runs to 15 residues. CDR1 is SGHTA, CDR2 FQGNSA, per germline. Deletions cut 5 bases from V and 1 base from J, with 14 bases between. The CDR3 region has the DNA TGTGCCAGCAGCATCCCCACGGGCAGGAACACTGAAGCTTTCTTT. It is translated as CASSIPTGRNTEAFF.

The J gene is TRBJ1-5, the V gene TRBV28, with D unresolved. The CDR3 runs 17 residues. The V and J ends lost 10 bases and 0 bases respectively, with 22 bases between them. CDR1 and CDR2 from the germline V gene are MDHEN and SYDVKM. Here the CDR3 reads CAIKRRGIHDSNQPQHF. CDR3 DNA: TGTGCCATCAAAAGGCGGGGAATACACGATAGCAATCAGCCCCAGCATTTT. Drawing the rest from reference TRBV28 and TRBJ1-5, the complete variable domain is DVKVTQSSRYLVKRTGEKVFLECVQDMDHENMFWYRQDPGLGLRLIYFSYDVKMKEKGDIPEGYSVSREKKERFSLILESASTNQTSMYLCAIKRRGIHDSNQPQHFGDGTRLSIL.

V and J are TRBV28 and TRBJ2-3; possible D gene TRBD2, 6 bases. The CDR3 length is 15 residues. The V end was cut by 7 bases, the J end by 1 base, with 15 bases between. The germline CDR1 and CDR2 sequences are MDHEN and SYDVKM. The CDR3 reads CASNRGRQGTDTQYF. CDR3 bases: TGTGCCAGCAACAGAGGGAGGCAGGGCACAGATACGCAGTATTTT.

The table lists this clone with a count of one. The chain carries TRBV5-4 and TRBJ2-7, with D perhaps TRBD2 (6 bases). V lost 4 bases to trimming and J lost 1 base, with 18 bases between them. The CDR3 has 16 amino acids. The germline gives CDR1 SGHNT, CDR2 YYREEE (reference sequence). The CDR3 DNA is TGTGCCAGCAGCGCACTGCGGGGACTGAGATCCTACGAGCAGTACTTC. Translated, it gives CASSALRGLRSYEQYF. Based on the CDR3 plus reference TRBV5-4 and TRBJ2-7, the full variable domain is ETGVTQSPTHLIKTRGQQVTLRCSSQSGHNTVSWYQQALGQGPQFIFQYYREEENGRGNFPPRFSGLQFPNYSSELNVNALELDDSALYLCASSALRGLRSYEQYFGPGTRLTVT.

About this clone itself: Other nucleotide sequences from this sample produce the same CDR3. The genes are TRBV5-1 and TRBJ2-3; 10 bases align to TRBD2. This CDR3 comprises 15 residues. The V segment lost 2 bases and the J segment 2 bases; nucleotides outside the gene matches: 2. The germline CDR1 and CDR2 sequences are SGHRS and YFSETQ. CDR3 loop: CASSFLAGVTDTQYF. CDR3 bases: TGCGCCAGCAGCTTCCTAGCGGGAGTCACAGATACGCAGTATTTT.

Only one count was recorded for this clone. The genes are TRBV9 and TRBJ2-5; D is unresolved. The CDR3 runs to 13 residues. Germline assignment: CDR1 SGDLS and CDR2 YYNGEE. The ends were cut back, 3 bases at V and 5 bases at J, with 11 bases in the middle. The CDR3 region is CASSEGPRETQYF. The CDR3 DNA sequence: TGTGCCAGCAGCGAAGGGCCCAGGGAGACCCAGTACTTC.

The chain links TRBV28 to TRBJ2-3, with 12 bases aligning to TRBD2. The CDR3 is 20 residues long. The germline V gene encodes CDR1 MDHEN and CDR2 SYDVKM. Losses at the gene ends were 7 bases for V and 1 base for J; bases not matched to a gene: 18. The CDR3 is CASKGNPGLAGGRGTDTQYF. CDR3 in DNA: TGTGCCAGCAAGGGGAACCCGGGGCTAGCGGGAGGGCGGGGCACAGATACGCAGTATTTT.

The chain carries TRBV27 and TRBJ2-7; 7 nucleotides agree with TRBD2. With 2 bases clipped from V and 6 bases from J, the junction kept 7 bases outside the gene matches. Germline assignment: CDR1 MNHEY and CDR2 SMNVEV (reference sequence). The CDR3 is 14 amino acids. CDR3 amino acids: CASSLAGTTSEQYF. The CDR3 bases are TGTGCCAGCAGTTTAGCTGGGACTACGAGCGAGCAGTACTTC.

This clone was counted once. Other DNA sequences in this specimen translate into the identical CDR3. V is TRBV18 and J is TRBJ2-7; 12 bases are shared with TRBD2. The CDR3 contains 15 residues. Unmatched junction bases numbered 3, after V lost 6 bases and J lost 0 bases. Germline V gene data show CDR1 as KGHSH and CDR2 as LQKENI. The CDR3 DNA is TGTGCCAGCTCGCCGACTAGCGGGAGCTCCTACGAGCAGTACTTC. It translates to CASSPTSGSSYEQYF.

As for this clone: Other DNA sequences of this sample code for an identical CDR3. The rearrangement uses TRBV5-1 and TRBJ2-1, with 7 bases identical to TRBD2. The CDR3 consists of 14 residues. Trimming at V came to 4 bases and at J to 4 bases, leaving 5 bases not matched to a gene. CDR1 is SGHRS, CDR2 YFSETQ, per germline. The CDR3 loop reads CASSPTSSYNEQFF. The DNA for the CDR3 is TGCGCCAGCAGCCCGACTAGCAGTTACAATGAGCAGTTCTTC.

In nucleotides, the CDR3 is TGTGCCACCCACTTGTCCGGAGCTAACTATGGCTACACCTTC. It codes for CATHLSGANYGYTF. The chain couples TRBV28 to TRBJ1-2, with D unresolved. Germline V CDR1 and CDR2: MDHEN, SYDVKM. The V end was cut by 10 bases, the J end by 0 bases, with 15 bases between. The CDR3 totals 14 residues.

The genes are TRBV19 and TRBJ1-2, with a tentative D call TRBD1 (5 bases). Trimming took 5 bases from V and 2 from J, leaving 15 bases between them. Germline-derived CDR1 and CDR2 are LNHDA and SQIVND (reference sequence). The CDR3 covers 15 residues. The CDR3 sequence is CASSPPWGRNYGYTF. CDR3 nucleotide sequence: TGTGCCAGTAGTCCCCCTTGGGGACGCAACTATGGCTACACCTTC.